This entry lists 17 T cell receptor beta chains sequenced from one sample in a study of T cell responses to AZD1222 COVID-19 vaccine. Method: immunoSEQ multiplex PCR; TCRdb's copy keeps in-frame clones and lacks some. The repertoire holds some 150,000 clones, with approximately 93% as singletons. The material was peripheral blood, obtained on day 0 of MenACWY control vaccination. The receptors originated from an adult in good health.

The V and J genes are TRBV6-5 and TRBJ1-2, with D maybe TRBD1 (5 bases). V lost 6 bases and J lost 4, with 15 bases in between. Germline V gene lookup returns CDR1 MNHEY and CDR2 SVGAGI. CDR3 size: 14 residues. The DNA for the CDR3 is TGTGCCAGCAGAGAGGCCAAAAGGGGCTATGGCTACACCTTC. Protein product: CASREAKRGYGYTF.

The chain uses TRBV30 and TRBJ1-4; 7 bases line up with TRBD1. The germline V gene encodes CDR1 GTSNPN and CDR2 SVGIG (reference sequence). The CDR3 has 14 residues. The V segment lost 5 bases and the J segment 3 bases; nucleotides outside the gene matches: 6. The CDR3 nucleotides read TGTGCCTGGGCCCTGCAGGGGGCTAATGAAAAACTGTTTTTT. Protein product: CAWALQGANEKLFF. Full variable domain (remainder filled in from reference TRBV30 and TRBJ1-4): SQTIHQWPATLVQPVGSPLSLECTVEGTSNPNLYWYRQAAGRGLQLLFYSVGIGQISSEVPQNLSASRPQDRQFILSSKKLLLSDSGFYLCAWALQGANEKLFFGSGTQLSVL.

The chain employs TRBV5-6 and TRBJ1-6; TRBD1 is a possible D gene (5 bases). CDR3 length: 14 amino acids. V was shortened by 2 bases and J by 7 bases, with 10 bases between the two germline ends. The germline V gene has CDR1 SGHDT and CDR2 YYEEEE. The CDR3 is CASSFGTANSPLHF. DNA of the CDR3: TGTGCCAGCAGCTTCGGGACTGCAAATTCACCCCTCCACTTT.

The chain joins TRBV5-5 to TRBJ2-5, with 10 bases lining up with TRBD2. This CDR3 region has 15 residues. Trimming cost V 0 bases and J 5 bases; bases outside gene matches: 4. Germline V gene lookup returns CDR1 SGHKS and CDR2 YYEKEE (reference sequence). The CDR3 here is CASSLERGGWETQYF. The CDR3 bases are TGTGCCAGCAGCTTGGAGCGGGGGGGCTGGGAGACCCAGTACTTC.

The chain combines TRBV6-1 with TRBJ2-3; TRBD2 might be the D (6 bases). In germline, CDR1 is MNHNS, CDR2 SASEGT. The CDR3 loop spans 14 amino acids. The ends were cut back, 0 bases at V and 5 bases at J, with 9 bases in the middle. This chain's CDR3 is CASSEAGTRDTQYF. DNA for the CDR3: TGTGCCAGCAGTGAAGCAGGGACTCGAGATACGCAGTATTTT.

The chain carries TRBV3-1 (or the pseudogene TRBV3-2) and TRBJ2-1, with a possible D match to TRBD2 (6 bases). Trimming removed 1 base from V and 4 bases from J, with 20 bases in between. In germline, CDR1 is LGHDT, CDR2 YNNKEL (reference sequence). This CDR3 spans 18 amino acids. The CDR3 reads CASSQGRLGGVSYNEQFF. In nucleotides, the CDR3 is TGTGCCAGCAGCCAAGGGCGCCTCGGCGGGGTATCTTACAATGAGCAGTTCTTC.

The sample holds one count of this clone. The CDR3 coding sequence is TGTGCCAGCTCTGGACGCGCGGGTACGCAGTATTTT. Translation: CASSGRAGTQYF. The rearrangement uses TRBV2 and TRBJ2-3; D is possibly TRBD2 (5 bases). CDR3 length equals 12 residues. V was shortened by 8 bases and J by 8 bases, with 14 bases between the two germline ends. The germline V gene has CDR1 SNHLY and CDR2 FYNNEI.

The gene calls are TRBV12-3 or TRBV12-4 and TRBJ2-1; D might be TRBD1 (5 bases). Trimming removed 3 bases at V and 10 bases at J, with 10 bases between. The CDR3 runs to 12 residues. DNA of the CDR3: TGTGCCAGCAGTTTGGACACGCCCGAGCAGTTCTTC. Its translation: CASSLDTPEQFF.

CDR3 nucleotides: TGTGCCAGCAGTTACTCTAAAACCACTGAAGCTTTCTTT. Its translation: CASSYSKTTEAFF. The chain is built from TRBV6-5 and TRBJ1-1, with D uncertain. The CDR3 is made up of 13 amino acids. The V and J ends lost 0 bases and 4 bases respectively, with 6 bases between them. Germline values: CDR1 MNHEY, CDR2 SVGAGI.

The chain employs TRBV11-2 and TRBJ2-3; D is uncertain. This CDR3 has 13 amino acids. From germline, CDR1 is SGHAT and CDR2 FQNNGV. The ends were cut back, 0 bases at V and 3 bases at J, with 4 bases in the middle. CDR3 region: CASSLEPTDTQYF. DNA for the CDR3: TGTGCCAGCAGCTTAGAACCGACAGATACGCAGTATTTT. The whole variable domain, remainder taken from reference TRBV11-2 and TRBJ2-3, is EAGVAQSPRYKIIEKRQSVAFWCNPISGHATLYWYQQILGQGPKLLIQFQNNGVVDDSQLPKDRFSAERLKGVDSTLKIQPAKLEDSAVYLCASSLEPTDTQYFGPGTRLTVL.

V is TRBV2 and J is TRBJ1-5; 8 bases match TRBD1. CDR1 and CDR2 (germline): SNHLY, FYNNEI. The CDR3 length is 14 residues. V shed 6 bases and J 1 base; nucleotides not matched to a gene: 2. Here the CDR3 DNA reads TGTGCCAGCAGAGGGACAGGCAGCAATCAGCCCCAGCATTTT. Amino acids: CASRGTGSNQPQHF. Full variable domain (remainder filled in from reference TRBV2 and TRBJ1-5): EPEVTQTPSHQVTQMGQEVILRCVPISNHLYFYWYRQILGQKVEFLVSFYNNEISEKSEIFDDQFSVERPDGSNFTLKIRSTKLEDSAMYFCASRGTGSNQPQHFGDGTRLSIL.

The CDR3 sequence is CSVDWMYNEQFF. The CDR3 nucleotides read TGCAGCGTTGATTGGATGTACAATGAGCAGTTCTTC. The chain recombines TRBV29-1 with TRBJ2-1; D ambiguous. CDR3 length equals 12 residues. Germline lookup yields CDR1 SQVTM and CDR2 ANQGSEA. The ends were cut back, 3 bases at V and 4 bases at J, with 7 bases in the middle.

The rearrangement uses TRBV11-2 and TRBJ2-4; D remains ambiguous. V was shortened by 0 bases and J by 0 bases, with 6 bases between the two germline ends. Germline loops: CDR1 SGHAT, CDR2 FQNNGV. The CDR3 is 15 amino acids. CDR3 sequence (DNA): TGTGCCAGCAGCTTAGAACCTGTAGCCAAAAACATTCAGTACTTC. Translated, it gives CASSLEPVAKNIQYF. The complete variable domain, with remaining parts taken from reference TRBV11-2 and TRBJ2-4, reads EAGVAQSPRYKIIEKRQSVAFWCNPISGHATLYWYQQILGQGPKLLIQFQNNGVVDDSQLPKDRFSAERLKGVDSTLKIQPAKLEDSAVYLCASSLEPVAKNIQYFGAGTRLSVL.

CDR3 nucleotides: TGTGCCAGCCTTGTGGATACGACCCGCCATGAAGCTTTCTTT. It translates to CASLVDTTRHEAFF. The chain combines TRBV24-1 with TRBJ1-1; D not certain. Germline CDR1 and CDR2: KGHDR and SFDVKD. The ends were cut back, 11 bases at V and 7 bases at J, with 22 bases in the middle. This CDR3 has 14 amino acids.

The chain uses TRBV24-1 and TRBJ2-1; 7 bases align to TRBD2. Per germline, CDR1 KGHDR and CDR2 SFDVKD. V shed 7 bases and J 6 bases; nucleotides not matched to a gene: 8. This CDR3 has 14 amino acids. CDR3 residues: CATSPTGLPNEQFF. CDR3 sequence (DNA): TGTGCCACCAGCCCCACGGGACTACCCAATGAGCAGTTCTTC.

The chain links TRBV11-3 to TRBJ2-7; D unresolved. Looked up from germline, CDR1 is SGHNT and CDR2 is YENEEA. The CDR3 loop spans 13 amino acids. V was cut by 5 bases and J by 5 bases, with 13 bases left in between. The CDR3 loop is CASSTDQVHEQYF. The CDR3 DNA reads TGTGCCAGCAGCACCGATCAGGTTCACGAGCAGTACTTC.

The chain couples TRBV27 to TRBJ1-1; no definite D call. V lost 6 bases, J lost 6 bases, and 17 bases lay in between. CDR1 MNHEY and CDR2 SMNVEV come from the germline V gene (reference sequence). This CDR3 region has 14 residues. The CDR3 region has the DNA TGTGCCAGCAGGGTCAATGGGAGAGGAGCTGAAGCTTTCTTT. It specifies CASRVNGRGAEAFF.